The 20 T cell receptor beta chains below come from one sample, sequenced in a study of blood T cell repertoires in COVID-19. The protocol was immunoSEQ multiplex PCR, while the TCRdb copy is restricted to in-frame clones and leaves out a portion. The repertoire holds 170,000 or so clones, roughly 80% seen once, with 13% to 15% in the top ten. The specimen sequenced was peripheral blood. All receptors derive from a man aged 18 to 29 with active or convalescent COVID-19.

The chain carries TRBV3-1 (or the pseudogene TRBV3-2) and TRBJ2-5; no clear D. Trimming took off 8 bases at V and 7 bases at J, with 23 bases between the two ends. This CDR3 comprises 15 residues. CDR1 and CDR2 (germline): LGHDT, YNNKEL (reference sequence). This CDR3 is CASREWASSLGTQYF. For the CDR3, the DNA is TGTGCCAGCCGCGAGTGGGCATCCTCCCTTGGGACCCAGTACTTC.

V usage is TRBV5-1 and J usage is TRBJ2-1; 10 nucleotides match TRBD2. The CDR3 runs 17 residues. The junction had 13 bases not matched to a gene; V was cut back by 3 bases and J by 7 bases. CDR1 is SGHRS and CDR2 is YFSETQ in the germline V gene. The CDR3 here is CASSSFVLAGRGNEQFF. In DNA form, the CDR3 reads TGCGCCAGCAGCTCTTTCGTACTAGCGGGAAGAGGGAATGAGCAGTTCTTC. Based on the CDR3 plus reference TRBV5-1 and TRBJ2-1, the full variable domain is KAGVTQTPRYLIKTRGQQVTLSCSPISGHRSVSWYQQTPGQGLQFLFEYFSETQRNKGNFPGRFSGRQFSNSRSEMNVSTLELGDSALYLCASSSFVLAGRGNEQFFGPGTRLTVL.

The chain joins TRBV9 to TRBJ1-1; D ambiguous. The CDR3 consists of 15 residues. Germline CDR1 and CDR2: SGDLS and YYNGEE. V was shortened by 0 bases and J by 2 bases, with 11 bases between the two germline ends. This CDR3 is CASSVVVEINTEAFF. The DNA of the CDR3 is TGTGCCAGCAGCGTAGTGGTGGAGATTAACACTGAAGCTTTCTTT.

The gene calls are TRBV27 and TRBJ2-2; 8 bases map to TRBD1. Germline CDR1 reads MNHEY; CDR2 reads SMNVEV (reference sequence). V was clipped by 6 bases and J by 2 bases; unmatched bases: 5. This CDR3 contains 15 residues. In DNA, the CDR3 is TGTGCCAGCAGCCTGGACAGGGCTAACACCGGGGAGCTGTTTTTT. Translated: CASSLDRANTGELFF.

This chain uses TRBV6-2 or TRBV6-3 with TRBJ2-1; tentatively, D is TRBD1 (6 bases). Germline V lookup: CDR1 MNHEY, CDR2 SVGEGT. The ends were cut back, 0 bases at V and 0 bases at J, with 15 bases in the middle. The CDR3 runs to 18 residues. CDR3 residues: CASSYSIGQLSSYNEQFF. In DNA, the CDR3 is TGTGCCAGCAGTTACTCGATAGGACAGTTAAGCTCCTACAATGAGCAGTTCTTC.

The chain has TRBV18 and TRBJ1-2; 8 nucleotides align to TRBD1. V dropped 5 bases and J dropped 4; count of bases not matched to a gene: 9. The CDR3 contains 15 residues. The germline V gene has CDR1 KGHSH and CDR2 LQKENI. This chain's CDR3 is CASSEGTGAPYGYTF. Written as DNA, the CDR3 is TGTGCCAGCTCAGAAGGGACAGGCGCGCCCTATGGCTACACCTTC.

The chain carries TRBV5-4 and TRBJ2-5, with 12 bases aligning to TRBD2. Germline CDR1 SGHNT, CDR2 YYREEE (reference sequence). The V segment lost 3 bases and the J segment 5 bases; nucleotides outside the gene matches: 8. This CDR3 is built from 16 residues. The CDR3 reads CASSSPSGGARETQYF. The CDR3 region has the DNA TGTGCCAGCAGCTCCCCTAGCGGGGGGGCCAGGGAGACCCAGTACTTC.

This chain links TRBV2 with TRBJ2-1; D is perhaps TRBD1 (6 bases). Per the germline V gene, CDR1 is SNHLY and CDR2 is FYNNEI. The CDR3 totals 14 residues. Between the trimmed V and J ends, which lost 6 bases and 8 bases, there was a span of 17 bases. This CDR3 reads CASRRDTYVDEQFF. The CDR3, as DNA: TGTGCCAGCAGGAGGGACACTTATGTCGATGAGCAGTTCTTC.

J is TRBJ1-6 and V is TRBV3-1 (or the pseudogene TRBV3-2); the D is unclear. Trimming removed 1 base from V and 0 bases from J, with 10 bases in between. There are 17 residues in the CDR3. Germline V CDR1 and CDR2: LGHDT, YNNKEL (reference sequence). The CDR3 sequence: CASSQAKRSSYNSPLHF. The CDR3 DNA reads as TGTGCCAGCAGCCAAGCAAAGAGGAGCTCCTATAATTCACCCCTCCACTTT.

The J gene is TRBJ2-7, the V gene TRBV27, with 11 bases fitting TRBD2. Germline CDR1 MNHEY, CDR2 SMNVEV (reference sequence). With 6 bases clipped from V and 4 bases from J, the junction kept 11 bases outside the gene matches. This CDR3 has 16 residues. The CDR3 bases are TGTGCCAGCAGATTACTAGCGGGAGTTGGTTCGTACGAGCAGTACTTC. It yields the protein CASRLLAGVGSYEQYF.

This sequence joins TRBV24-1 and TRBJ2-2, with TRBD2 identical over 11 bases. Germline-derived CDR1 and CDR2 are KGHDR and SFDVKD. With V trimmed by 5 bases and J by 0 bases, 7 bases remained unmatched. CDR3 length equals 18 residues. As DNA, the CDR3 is TGTGCCACCAGTGGAGGAGGACTAGCGGGTACGAACACCGGGGAGCTGTTTTTT. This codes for CATSGGGLAGTNTGELFF.

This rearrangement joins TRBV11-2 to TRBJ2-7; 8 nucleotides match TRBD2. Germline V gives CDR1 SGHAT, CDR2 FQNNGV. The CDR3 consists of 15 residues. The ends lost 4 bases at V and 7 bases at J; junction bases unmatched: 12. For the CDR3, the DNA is TGTGCCAGCAGCTCCACCCTGGGACTAGTTTCTGAGCAGTACTTC. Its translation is CASSSTLGLVSEQYF.

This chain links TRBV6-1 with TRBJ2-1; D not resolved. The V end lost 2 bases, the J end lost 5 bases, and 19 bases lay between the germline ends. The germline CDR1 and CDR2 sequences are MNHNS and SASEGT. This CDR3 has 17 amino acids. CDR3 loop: CASSEFSGFPNNNEQFF. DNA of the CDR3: TGTGCCAGCAGTGAATTCTCAGGTTTCCCCAATAACAATGAGCAGTTCTTC.

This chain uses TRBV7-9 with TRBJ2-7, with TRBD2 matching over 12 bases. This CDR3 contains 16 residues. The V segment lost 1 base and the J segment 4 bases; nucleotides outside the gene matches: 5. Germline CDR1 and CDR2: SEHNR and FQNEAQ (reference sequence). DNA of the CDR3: TGTGCCAGCAGCTTAGTTTCTAGCGGGGGGGCGTACGAGCAGTACTTC. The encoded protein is CASSLVSSGGAYEQYF.

The DNA for the CDR3 is TGTGCCAGCAGCCAGGCCCTGACAGGGGGCGGAAACACCATATATTTT. It yields the protein CASSQALTGGGNTIYF. V is TRBV4-2 and J is TRBJ1-3; TRBD1 matches 10 bases. The germline V gene encodes CDR1 LGHNA and CDR2 YNFKEQ. The CDR3 is 16 residues long. Unmatched junction bases numbered 6, after V lost 3 bases and J lost 4 bases.

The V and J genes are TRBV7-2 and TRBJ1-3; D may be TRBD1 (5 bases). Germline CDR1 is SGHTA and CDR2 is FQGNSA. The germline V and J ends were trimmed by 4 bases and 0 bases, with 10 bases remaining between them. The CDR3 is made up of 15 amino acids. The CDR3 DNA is TGTGCCAGCAGCTGGACACCCGACTCTGGAAACACCATATATTTT. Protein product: CASSWTPDSGNTIYF.

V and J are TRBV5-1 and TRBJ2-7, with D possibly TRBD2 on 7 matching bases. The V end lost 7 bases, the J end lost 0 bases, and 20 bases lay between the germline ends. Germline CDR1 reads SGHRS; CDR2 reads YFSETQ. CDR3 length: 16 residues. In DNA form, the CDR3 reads TGCGCCAGCCCCCGCCGGGGGGCAAGCAACTCCTACGAGCAGTACTTC. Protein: CASPRRGASNSYEQYF.

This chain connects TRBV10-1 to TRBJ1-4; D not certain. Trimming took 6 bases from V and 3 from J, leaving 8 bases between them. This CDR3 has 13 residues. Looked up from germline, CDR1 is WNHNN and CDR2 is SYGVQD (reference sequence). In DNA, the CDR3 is TGCGCCAGCAGGGCAGGCCCTAATGAAAAACTGTTTTTT. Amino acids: CASRAGPNEKLFF.

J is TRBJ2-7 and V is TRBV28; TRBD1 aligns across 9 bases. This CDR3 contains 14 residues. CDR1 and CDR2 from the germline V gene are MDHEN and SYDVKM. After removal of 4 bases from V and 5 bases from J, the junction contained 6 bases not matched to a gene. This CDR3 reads CASSYDRGGDEQYF. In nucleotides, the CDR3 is TGTGCCAGCAGTTACGACAGGGGGGGTGACGAGCAGTACTTC.

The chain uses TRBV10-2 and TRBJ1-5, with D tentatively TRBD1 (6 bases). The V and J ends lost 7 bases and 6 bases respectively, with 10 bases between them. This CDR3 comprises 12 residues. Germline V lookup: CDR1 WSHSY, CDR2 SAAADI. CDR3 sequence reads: CASKQGSQPQHF. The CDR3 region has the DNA TGCGCCAGCAAACAGGGCAGTCAGCCCCAGCATTTT.